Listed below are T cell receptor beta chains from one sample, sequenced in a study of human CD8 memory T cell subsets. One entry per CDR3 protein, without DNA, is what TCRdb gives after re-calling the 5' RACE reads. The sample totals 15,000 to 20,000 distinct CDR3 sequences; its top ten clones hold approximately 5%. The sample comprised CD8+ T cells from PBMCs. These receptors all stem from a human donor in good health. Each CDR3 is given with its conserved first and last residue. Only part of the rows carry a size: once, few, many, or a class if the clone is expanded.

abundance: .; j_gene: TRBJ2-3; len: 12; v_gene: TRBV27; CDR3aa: CASSRGGDTQYF
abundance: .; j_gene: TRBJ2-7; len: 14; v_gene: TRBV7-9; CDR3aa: CASSRSNSLSEQYF
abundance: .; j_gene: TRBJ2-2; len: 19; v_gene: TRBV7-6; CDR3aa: CASSTGMEAGEMNTGELFF
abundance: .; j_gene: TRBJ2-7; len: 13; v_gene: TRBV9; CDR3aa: CASSVEGDYEQYF
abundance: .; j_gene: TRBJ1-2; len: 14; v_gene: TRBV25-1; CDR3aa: CASSDLGQDYGYTF
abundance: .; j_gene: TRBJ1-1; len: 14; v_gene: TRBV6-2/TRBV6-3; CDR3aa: CASSYSFGYTEAFF
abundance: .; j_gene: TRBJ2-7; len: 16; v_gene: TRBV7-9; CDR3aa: CASSSSARSRDYEQYF
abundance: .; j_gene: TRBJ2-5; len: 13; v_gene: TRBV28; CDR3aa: CASSVTGGETQYF
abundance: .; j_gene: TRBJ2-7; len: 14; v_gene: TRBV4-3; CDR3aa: CASSQKVWENEQYF
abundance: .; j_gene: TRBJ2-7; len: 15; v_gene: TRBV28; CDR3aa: CASSFFGTGVLEQYF
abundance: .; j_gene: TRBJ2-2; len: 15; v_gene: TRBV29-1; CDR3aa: CSVPGQGPNTGELFF
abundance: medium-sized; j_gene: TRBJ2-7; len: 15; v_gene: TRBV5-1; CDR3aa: CASSPANTAFDEQYF
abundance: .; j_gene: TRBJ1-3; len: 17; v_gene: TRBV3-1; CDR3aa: CASSQDQGVVTGNTIYF
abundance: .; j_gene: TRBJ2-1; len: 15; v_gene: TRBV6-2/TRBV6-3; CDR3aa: CASSYPGLLGDEQFF
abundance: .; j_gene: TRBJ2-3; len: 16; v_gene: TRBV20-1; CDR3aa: CSATGGAPMFTDTQYF
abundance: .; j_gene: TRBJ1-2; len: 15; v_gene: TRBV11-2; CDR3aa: CASTLRDSILYGYTF
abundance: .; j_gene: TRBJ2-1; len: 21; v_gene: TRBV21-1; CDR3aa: CASRLKFPGLARGSVGHEQFF
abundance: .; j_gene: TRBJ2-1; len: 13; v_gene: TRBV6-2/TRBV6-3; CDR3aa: CASSILLGSEQFF
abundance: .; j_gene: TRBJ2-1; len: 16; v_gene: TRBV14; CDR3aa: CASSPPRDSLYNEQFF
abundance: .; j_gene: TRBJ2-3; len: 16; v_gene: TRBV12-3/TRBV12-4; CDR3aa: CASSPGEGGSTDTQYF
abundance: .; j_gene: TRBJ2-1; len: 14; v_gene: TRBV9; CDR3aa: CASSGSGNHNEQFF
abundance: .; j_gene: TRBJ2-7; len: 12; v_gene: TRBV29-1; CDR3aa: CSVEGGDGCEYF
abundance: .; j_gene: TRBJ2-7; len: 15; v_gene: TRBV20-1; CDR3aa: CSARDHTSGPHEQYF
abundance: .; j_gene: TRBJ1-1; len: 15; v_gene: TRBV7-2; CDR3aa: CASNIGIGRYTEAFF
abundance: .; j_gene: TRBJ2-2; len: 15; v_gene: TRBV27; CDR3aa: CASSLTDRNTGELFF
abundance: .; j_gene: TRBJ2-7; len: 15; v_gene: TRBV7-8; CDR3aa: CASSHPGSTPYEQYF
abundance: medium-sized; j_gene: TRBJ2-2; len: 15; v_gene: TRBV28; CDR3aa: CASIINPGVGGELFF
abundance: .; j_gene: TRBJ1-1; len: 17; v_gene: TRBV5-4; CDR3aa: CASSLGFSGRREFLAFF
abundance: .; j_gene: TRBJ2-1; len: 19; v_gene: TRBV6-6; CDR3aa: CASSTWTLTTTLQNNEQFF
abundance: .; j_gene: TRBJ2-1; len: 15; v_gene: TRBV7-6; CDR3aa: CASKGSQGGHNEQFF